The 20 T cell receptor beta chains below all came from one sample that was sequenced in a study of shared clonotypes between healthy human individuals. Method: immunoSEQ multiplex PCR; TCRdb's copy keeps in-frame clones and lacks some. The sample consists of 2 million to 2.5 million clones, approximately 94% of them appearing once. Material: naive CD4+ T cells sorted from blood. The sample's subset: CD45RA+ positively selected. These receptors all stem from a young man in good health.

On this clone: Other DNA sequences in the same sample also yield this CDR3. This rearrangement joins TRBV6-5 to TRBJ2-7, with 10 positions matching TRBD2. Unmatched junction bases numbered 2, after V lost 6 bases and J lost 3 bases. CDR3 size: 13 residues. CDR1 and CDR2 (germline): MNHEY, SVGAGI. The CDR3: CASSRTSGYEQYF. CDR3 nucleotide sequence: TGTGCCAGCAGCCGGACTAGCGGCTACGAGCAGTACTTC.

This clone was seen once. Other DNA sequences in the same sample also yield this CDR3. The genes are TRBV2 and TRBJ2-3, with D perhaps TRBD1 or TRBD2 (5 bases each). Trimming took off 2 bases at V and 9 bases at J, with 6 bases between the two ends. The CDR3 consists of 11 residues. Per germline, CDR1 SNHLY and CDR2 FYNNEI. The CDR3, as DNA: TGTGCCAGCAGTGAAAGGGACACGCAGTATTTT. It is translated as CASSERDTQYF.

CDR3 residues: CASSSWSSYEQYF. The CDR3 bases are TGTGCCAGCAGCTCTTGGAGCTCCTACGAGCAGTACTTC. The chain links TRBV5-6 to TRBJ2-7, with no clear D. Per germline, CDR1 SGHDT and CDR2 YYEEEE. This CDR3 is 13 amino acids long. V was cut by 3 bases and J by 0 bases, with 7 bases left in between.

To note about this clone: The same CDR3 is also encoded by other DNA sequences in this sample. The chain combines TRBV7-2 with TRBJ2-7; 7 nucleotides align to TRBD1. This CDR3 is built from 13 residues. Germline CDR1 and CDR2: SGHTA and FQGNSA. V gave up 4 bases and J gave up 3 bases; unmatched junction bases: 3. CDR3 protein: CASSSGTVYEQYF. The CDR3 region has the DNA TGTGCCAGCAGCTCTGGGACAGTCTACGAGCAGTACTTC.

V and J are TRBV27 and TRBJ2-3; perhaps TRBD2 as D (7 bases). The length of the CDR3 is 14 residues. V was pared by 6 bases and J by 2 bases, with 12 bases between. Germline CDR1 MNHEY, CDR2 SMNVEV (reference sequence). The CDR3 nucleotides read TGTGCCAGCAGACTGCGGGGGCCCACAGATACGCAGTATTTT. This translates into CASRLRGPTDTQYF.

V is TRBV28 and J is TRBJ2-7; TRBD1 matches 7 bases. From germline, CDR1 is MDHEN and CDR2 SYDVKM. This CDR3 spans 14 amino acids. Trimming removed 3 bases from V and 1 base from J; junction bases left unmatched: 3. The CDR3, as DNA: TGTGCCAGCAGTTTGTGGGACAGTTCCTACGAGCAGTACTTC. Protein product: CASSLWDSSYEQYF.

The V and J genes are TRBV11-2 and TRBJ2-7; tentatively, D is TRBD2 (7 bases). V dropped 5 bases and J dropped 0 bases, with 17 bases sitting between them. Per the germline V gene, CDR1 is SGHAT and CDR2 is FQNNGV. The CDR3 runs to 16 residues. The CDR3 nucleotides are TGTGCCAGCAGCGAAGACGCGGGGGCCTTCTCCTACGAGCAGTACTTC. It is translated as CASSEDAGAFSYEQYF.

Written as DNA, the CDR3 is TGTGCCAGCAGCCTCAGGGGCAGGGGTGAAAAACTGTTTTTT. Amino acid sequence: CASSLRGRGEKLFF. The V gene is TRBV7-3, the J gene TRBJ1-4, with TRBD1 as a possible D gene (6 bases). The germline V and J ends were trimmed by 5 bases and 7 bases, with 14 bases remaining between them. The V gene's germline CDR1 is SGHTA and CDR2 FQGTGA. This CDR3 is built from 14 residues.

As regards this clone: This same CDR3 is encoded by further DNA sequences in the sample. This rearrangement joins TRBV28 to TRBJ1-1, with a weak D call TRBD1 (6 bases). V was shortened by 6 bases and J by 0 bases, with 8 bases between the two germline ends. The CDR3 sequence is 13 residues long. The germline V gene encodes CDR1 MDHEN and CDR2 SYDVKM. In nucleotides, the CDR3 is TGTGCCAGCAGAGGACAGTTGAACACTGAAGCTTTCTTT. This encodes CASRGQLNTEAFF.

This chain uses TRBV5-4 with TRBJ2-5; D is unclear. The germline V gene encodes CDR1 SGHNT and CDR2 YYREEE (reference sequence). The V end was cut by 5 bases, the J end by 2 bases, with 10 bases between. The CDR3 has 13 amino acids. This CDR3 reads CASSHPLQETQYF. The CDR3 region has the DNA TGTGCCAGCAGTCACCCCCTTCAAGAGACCCAGTACTTC.

The rearrangement links TRBV2 to TRBJ1-2, with D perhaps TRBD1 (6 bases). Trimming took off 3 bases at V and 2 bases at J, with 10 bases between the two ends. Germline CDR1 is SNHLY and CDR2 is FYNNEI. The CDR3 extends over 14 amino acids. The CDR3 sequence: CASSDDRINYGYTF. The CDR3 bases are TGTGCCAGCAGTGACGACAGGATAAACTATGGCTACACCTTC. The whole variable domain, filled in from reference TRBV2 and TRBJ1-2, reads EPEVTQTPSHQVTQMGQEVILRCVPISNHLYFYWYRQILGQKVEFLVSFYNNEISEKSEIFDDQFSVERPDGSNFTLKIRSTKLEDSAMYFCASSDDRINYGYTFGSGTRLTVV.

The chain links TRBV7-9 to TRBJ2-3; possible D gene TRBD2, 6 bases. The CDR3 length is 17 residues. Germline V lookup: CDR1 SEHNR, CDR2 FQNEAQ (reference sequence). Trimming left V 5 bases short and J 1 base short, with 19 bases between. The CDR3: CASSPRGRGIGTDTQYF. Written as DNA, the CDR3 is TGTGCCAGCAGCCCCCGAGGGCGGGGCATCGGCACAGATACGCAGTATTTT.

The V gene is TRBV11-2, the J gene TRBJ2-7; D might be TRBD1 (5 bases). Trimming removed 7 bases at V and 2 bases at J, with 15 bases between. The length of the CDR3 is 14 residues. Germline V lookup: CDR1 SGHAT, CDR2 FQNNGV. This chain's CDR3 is CASTIDRLTYEQYF. The CDR3 region has the DNA TGTGCCAGCACCATTGACAGATTAACCTACGAGCAGTACTTC. The entire variable domain, with the rest obtained from reference TRBV11-2 and TRBJ2-7, is as follows: EAGVAQSPRYKIIEKRQSVAFWCNPISGHATLYWYQQILGQGPKLLIQFQNNGVVDDSQLPKDRFSAERLKGVDSTLKIQPAKLEDSAVYLCASTIDRLTYEQYFGPGTRLTVT.

J is TRBJ1-1 and V is TRBV28, with D hard to call. Trimming shortened V by 8 bases and J by 4 bases, and 20 bases separated the two germline ends. The CDR3 contains 15 residues. Germline-derived CDR1 and CDR2 are MDHEN and SYDVKM. This CDR3 reads CASGLGTRPTTEAFF. CDR3 nucleotides: TGTGCCAGCGGATTGGGTACCCGGCCGACCACTGAAGCTTTCTTT.

J is TRBJ2-1 and V is TRBV29-1, with D possibly matching TRBD2 (7 bases). The V end lost 6 bases, the J end lost 7 bases, and 16 bases lay between the germline ends. The CDR3 totals 13 residues. The germline V gene has CDR1 SQVTM and CDR2 ANQGSEA. The CDR3 loop reads CSVLGGGPNEQFF. In DNA form, the CDR3 reads TGCAGCGTCCTAGGGGGGGGGCCGAATGAGCAGTTCTTC.

This clone appeared a single time. This sequence joins TRBV30 and TRBJ2-5; 10 nucleotides line up with TRBD2. Trimming at V came to 3 bases and at J to 5 bases, leaving 6 bases not matched to a gene. CDR1 is GTSNPN and CDR2 is SVGIG in the germline V gene (reference sequence). The CDR3 is 14 residues long. The CDR3 is CAWRFTSGKETQYF. As DNA, the CDR3 is TGTGCCTGGAGGTTTACTAGCGGGAAGGAGACCCAGTACTTC. The full variable domain, rest sourced from reference TRBV30 and TRBJ2-5, is SQTIHQWPATLVQPVGSPLSLECTVEGTSNPNLYWYRQAAGRGLQLLFYSVGIGQISSEVPQNLSASRPQDRQFILSSKKLLLSDSGFYLCAWRFTSGKETQYFGPGTRLLVL.

The rearrangement links TRBV10-3 to TRBJ2-7; TRBD1 aligns across 9 bases. From germline, CDR1 is ENHRY and CDR2 SYGVKD. CDR3 length equals 14 residues. V gave up 4 bases and J gave up 5 bases; unmatched junction bases: 6. In nucleotides, the CDR3 is TGTGCCATCAGTGTACCCGGGACAGGGAACGAGCAGTACTTC. Amino acid sequence: CAISVPGTGNEQYF.

The chain combines TRBV10-3 with TRBJ1-5; tentative D call: TRBD1 (6 bases). V shed 3 bases and J shed 7 bases, with 10 bases lying between them. Germline lookup yields CDR1 ENHRY and CDR2 SYGVKD. This CDR3 spans 13 amino acids. CDR3 protein: CAISDGGHQPQHF. The CDR3 nucleotides read TGTGCCATCAGTGATGGGGGGCACCAGCCCCAGCATTTT.

This clone has just a few counts. The chain combines TRBV30 with TRBJ1-1; D ambiguous. This CDR3 comprises 14 residues. Germline V gene data show CDR1 as GTSNPN and CDR2 as SVGIG (reference sequence). The ends were cut back, 0 bases at V and 0 bases at J, with 8 bases in the middle. CDR3 nucleotides: TGTGCCTGGAGTGTAGGAACAATGAACACTGAAGCTTTCTTT. The encoded protein is CAWSVGTMNTEAFF. Drawing the rest from reference TRBV30 and TRBJ1-1, the complete variable domain is SQTIHQWPATLVQPVGSPLSLECTVEGTSNPNLYWYRQAAGRGLQLLFYSVGIGQISSEVPQNLSASRPQDRQFILSSKKLLLSDSGFYLCAWSVGTMNTEAFFGQGTRLTVV.

The chain couples TRBV5-1 to TRBJ2-6, with D tentatively TRBD1 or TRBD2 (5 bases each). The ends were cut back, 4 bases at V and 4 bases at J, with 18 bases in the middle. CDR1 is SGHRS and CDR2 is YFSETQ in the germline V gene. This CDR3 region has 17 residues. The CDR3, as DNA: TGCGCCAGCAGCCCCGAGGGACGGGCCTACGGGGCCAACGTCCTGACTTTC. It codes for CASSPEGRAYGANVLTF.